This T cell receptor (beta chain) was captured in a study of cytomegalovirus exposure and HLA in healthy donors. Study-level background: A later analysis reported the same platform for the 100 to 150 validation repertoires and the 666 first-cohort repertoires.

CDR3 length: 15 amino acids. Per germline, CDR1 SGHTA and CDR2 FQGNSA. J gave up 6 bases and V 5 bases, and 4 bases lay outside the gene matches. Study-level findings and limits: It was reportedly the case that the classifier diagnosed cytomegalovirus status with high specificity and sensitivity. Among TCR sequences, most were rare, though some public TCRs appeared in many donors.

Notes on this clone: What it recognizes is unknown.

Measured with immunoSEQ multiplex PCR; TCRdb has only the in-frame clones, and not every one. The sample lists fewer than 400,000 clones; roughly 88% were seen once. The TCR sequence derives from a woman aged 18-30 years in good health and CMV-seronegative. Sample: PBMCs. The V gene is TRBV7-2, the J gene TRBJ2-3; 14 nucleotides line up with TRBD2. CDR3 sequence: CASSKRTSGRDTQYF. The CDR3 DNA follows: TGTGCCAGCAGCAAAAGGACTAGCGGGAGGGATACGCAGTATTTT. The variable domain in full, completed from reference TRBV7-2 and TRBJ2-3, reads GAGVSQSPSNKVTEKGKDVELRCDPISGHTALYWYRQSLGQGLEFLIYFQGNSAPDKSGLPSDRFSAERTGGSVSTLTIQRTQQEDSAVYLCASSKRTSGRDTQYFGPGTRLTVL.